Below, 31 T cell receptor beta chains from the same sample are listed, as sequenced in a study of monozygotic twins with inflammatory bowel disease. Using the 5' RACE reads, TCRdb records one entry per CDR3 protein without DNA. Its listing shows around 400,000 distinct CDR3 sequences. Sequenced material: blood. The receptors were sampled from a human donor with ulcerative colitis or Crohn's disease, or a healthy co-twin of an affected twin (not recorded which).

V gene TRBV12-5 combines with J gene TRBJ2-5. CDR3 length: 13 residues. CDR1 is LGHNT, CDR2 FRNRAP, per germline. The CDR3 is CASGLGSQETQYF.

This chain uses TRBV12-3 or TRBV12-4 with TRBJ2-3. This CDR3 contains 15 residues. The chain's CDR3 is CASSFSRTSTDTQYF.

This chain connects TRBV7-2 to TRBJ1-2; TCRdb gives TRBD1 as the D gene, but with no DNA this cannot be confirmed. CDR1 is SGHTA and CDR2 is FQGNSA in the germline V gene. This CDR3 spans 15 amino acids. CDR3 region: CASSLGTGGGYGYTF.

This chain links TRBV11-2 with TRBJ1-2; TCRdb returns TRBD1, unconfirmable since there is no DNA. From germline, CDR1 is SGHAT and CDR2 FQNNGV. The CDR3 length is 16 residues. The CDR3 sequence is CASSSFQGSVDYGYTF.

The chain recombines TRBV4-2 with TRBJ1-2. Germline CDR1 LGHNA, CDR2 YNFKEQ. The CDR3 covers 14 residues. CDR3: CASSPATGSTGYTF.

The chain couples TRBV9 to TRBJ2-1; the D call of TRBD2 rests on TCRdb alone, since no DNA is present to check it. Germline-derived CDR1 and CDR2 are SGDLS and YYNGEE. This CDR3 comprises 16 residues. The CDR3 spells CASSVGSGGSYNEQFF.

The rearrangement joins TRBV29-1 to TRBJ2-1; the TCRdb call, TRBD2, lacks DNA for checking. The germline V gene encodes CDR1 SQVTM and CDR2 ANQGSEA. This CDR3 region has 14 residues. The CDR3 sequence: CSVTGTTTYNEQFF.

V and J are TRBV29-1 and TRBJ2-5; the TCRdb D gene call, TRBD2, has no DNA to confirm it. The CDR3 loop spans 12 amino acids. Germline CDR1 SQVTM, CDR2 ANQGSEA. CDR3 residues: CSVGLSQETQYF.

The CDR3: CEDELSYSPLHF. The chain is built from TRBV28 and TRBJ1-6. The CDR3 sequence is 12 residues long. Germline V CDR1 and CDR2: MDHEN, SYDVKM.

The gene calls are TRBV19 and TRBJ1-6; as DNA is missing, the TRBD1 call by TCRdb cannot be tested. Germline V gives CDR1 LNHDA, CDR2 SQIVND (reference sequence). CDR3 length: 15 amino acids. CDR3 residues: CASSTGQGVGSPLHF.

V is TRBV5-5 and J is TRBJ2-5; the TRBD2 assignment by TCRdb is unverifiable without DNA. CDR1 is SGHKS, CDR2 YYEKEE, per germline (reference sequence). The CDR3 totals 16 residues. The CDR3 region is CASSTSPSGGQETQYF.

This chain connects TRBV5-1 to TRBJ1-1; the D gene TCRdb calls, TRBD1, cannot be checked with no DNA. This CDR3 is 15 amino acids long. Germline values: CDR1 SGHRS, CDR2 YFSETQ. The CDR3 loop is CASNDRSSWNTEAFF.

V and J are TRBV5-1 and TRBJ2-1; TCRdb proposes TRBD1, but this gene call is untestable without DNA. Germline V gene data show CDR1 as SGHRS and CDR2 as YFSETQ. CDR3 length equals 16 residues. The chain's CDR3 is CASRLPEDRGRGEQFF. Based on the CDR3 plus reference TRBV5-1 and TRBJ2-1, the full variable domain is KAGVTQTPRYLIKTRGQQVTLSCSPISGHRSVSWYQQTPGQGLQFLFEYFSETQRNKGNFPGRFSGRQFSNSRSEMNVSTLELGDSALYLCASRLPEDRGRGEQFFGPGTRLTVL.

This chain links TRBV5-6 with TRBJ1-1. This CDR3 contains 13 residues. Germline V lookup: CDR1 SGHDT, CDR2 YYEEEE. The CDR3 spells CASSLETDTEAFF.

V gene TRBV27 combines with J gene TRBJ2-2; TCRdb outputs TRBD1, but without DNA this stays unchecked. The CDR3 loop spans 15 amino acids. CDR1 and CDR2 (germline): MNHEY, SMNVEV (reference sequence). CDR3 residues: CASSPFRTGNGELFF.

The J gene is TRBJ2-7, the V gene TRBV20-1; TCRdb indicates TRBD1, and absent DNA this call remains unverified. The germline CDR1 and CDR2 sequences are DFQATT and SNEGSKA (reference sequence). CDR3 length: 12 residues. The CDR3 sequence is CSARDPTVEQYF.

V is TRBV2 and J is TRBJ2-7; checking the TCRdb D call of TRBD1 is not possible without DNA. There are 15 residues in the CDR3. CDR1 and CDR2 (germline): SNHLY, FYNNEI. CDR3 sequence reads: CAILNQRDRIYEQYF.

This chain joins TRBV28 and TRBJ2-2; TCRdb selects TRBD2, and the lack of DNA leaves this call unchecked. Germline lookup yields CDR1 MDHEN and CDR2 SYDVKM. The CDR3 loop spans 15 amino acids. The CDR3 is CASSWLAVQAGELFF.

V usage is TRBV6-5 and J usage is TRBJ1-4; the TCRdb D gene call, TRBD1, has no DNA to confirm it. Germline CDR1 is MNHEY and CDR2 is SVGAGI. The CDR3 is 15 amino acids. This chain's CDR3 is CASILIQGIGEKLFF.

The V call is TRBV5-5, the J call TRBJ1-5; as DNA is missing, the TRBD1 call by TCRdb cannot be tested. CDR1 and CDR2 from the germline V gene are SGHKS and YYEKEE (reference sequence). CDR3 length: 15 residues. The CDR3 region is CASSLLSGFDQPQHF.

The CDR3 sequence: CASSVAPQGQETQYF. The chain has TRBV9 and TRBJ2-5; TCRdb's D gene call, TRBD1, goes unchecked for lack of DNA. There are 15 residues in the CDR3. Germline CDR1 is SGDLS and CDR2 is YYNGEE.

The rearrangement links TRBV7-3 to TRBJ1-1; absent DNA, TCRdb's TRBD1 call cannot be checked. The CDR3 contains 13 residues. Germline V CDR1 and CDR2: SGHTA, FQGTGA. The CDR3 is CASSLSGSAEAFF.

J is TRBJ1-1 and V is TRBV5-1; TCRdb calls TRBD1, which cannot be checked without DNA. CDR3 size: 14 residues. Germline V CDR1 and CDR2: SGHRS, YFSETQ. The CDR3 is CASSPDSGDTEAFF. The whole variable domain, remainder taken from reference TRBV5-1 and TRBJ1-1, is KAGVTQTPRYLIKTRGQQVTLSCSPISGHRSVSWYQQTPGQGLQFLFEYFSETQRNKGNFPGRFSGRQFSNSRSEMNVSTLELGDSALYLCASSPDSGDTEAFFGQGTRLTVV.

The chain uses TRBV20-1 and TRBJ2-7; TCRdb returns TRBD2, unconfirmable since there is no DNA. The CDR3 consists of 14 residues. CDR1 and CDR2 from the germline V gene are DFQATT and SNEGSKA (reference sequence). CDR3 amino acids: CSAPTSGGFYEQYF.

V and J are TRBV7-8 and TRBJ2-3. This CDR3 is 12 amino acids long. CDR1 is SGHVS and CDR2 is FQNEAQ in the germline V gene. The CDR3: CASTSSGDTQYF.

This sequence joins TRBV6-1 and TRBJ1-6. Germline CDR1 is MNHNS and CDR2 is SASEGT. The CDR3 is made up of 19 amino acids. The CDR3 sequence: CASSEARRVGIAYNSPLHF.

The V gene is TRBV20-1, the J gene TRBJ1-1. The germline V gene has CDR1 DFQATT and CDR2 SNEGSKA (reference sequence). The CDR3 has 14 amino acids. CDR3 protein: CSAPYRKMNTEAFF.

The chain uses TRBV10-3 and TRBJ2-3. CDR1 and CDR2 from the germline V gene are ENHRY and SYGVKD. The CDR3 extends over 14 amino acids. CDR3 amino acids: CAISESVGTDTQYF.

This chain's CDR3 is CASSLLTSTDMQYF. The rearrangement uses TRBV12-3 or TRBV12-4 and TRBJ2-3. The CDR3 covers 14 residues.

V and J are TRBV5-1 and TRBJ2-5; as DNA is missing, the TRBD2 call by TCRdb cannot be tested. The CDR3 runs to 16 residues. The germline gives CDR1 SGHRS, CDR2 YFSETQ. CDR3 amino acids: CASSLALGLAGETQYF.

V is TRBV7-2 and J is TRBJ2-1; TCRdb proposes TRBD2, but this gene call is untestable without DNA. Germline CDR1 SGHTA, CDR2 FQGNSA. This CDR3 has 16 amino acids. CDR3: CASSFVSSGSGYEQFF.